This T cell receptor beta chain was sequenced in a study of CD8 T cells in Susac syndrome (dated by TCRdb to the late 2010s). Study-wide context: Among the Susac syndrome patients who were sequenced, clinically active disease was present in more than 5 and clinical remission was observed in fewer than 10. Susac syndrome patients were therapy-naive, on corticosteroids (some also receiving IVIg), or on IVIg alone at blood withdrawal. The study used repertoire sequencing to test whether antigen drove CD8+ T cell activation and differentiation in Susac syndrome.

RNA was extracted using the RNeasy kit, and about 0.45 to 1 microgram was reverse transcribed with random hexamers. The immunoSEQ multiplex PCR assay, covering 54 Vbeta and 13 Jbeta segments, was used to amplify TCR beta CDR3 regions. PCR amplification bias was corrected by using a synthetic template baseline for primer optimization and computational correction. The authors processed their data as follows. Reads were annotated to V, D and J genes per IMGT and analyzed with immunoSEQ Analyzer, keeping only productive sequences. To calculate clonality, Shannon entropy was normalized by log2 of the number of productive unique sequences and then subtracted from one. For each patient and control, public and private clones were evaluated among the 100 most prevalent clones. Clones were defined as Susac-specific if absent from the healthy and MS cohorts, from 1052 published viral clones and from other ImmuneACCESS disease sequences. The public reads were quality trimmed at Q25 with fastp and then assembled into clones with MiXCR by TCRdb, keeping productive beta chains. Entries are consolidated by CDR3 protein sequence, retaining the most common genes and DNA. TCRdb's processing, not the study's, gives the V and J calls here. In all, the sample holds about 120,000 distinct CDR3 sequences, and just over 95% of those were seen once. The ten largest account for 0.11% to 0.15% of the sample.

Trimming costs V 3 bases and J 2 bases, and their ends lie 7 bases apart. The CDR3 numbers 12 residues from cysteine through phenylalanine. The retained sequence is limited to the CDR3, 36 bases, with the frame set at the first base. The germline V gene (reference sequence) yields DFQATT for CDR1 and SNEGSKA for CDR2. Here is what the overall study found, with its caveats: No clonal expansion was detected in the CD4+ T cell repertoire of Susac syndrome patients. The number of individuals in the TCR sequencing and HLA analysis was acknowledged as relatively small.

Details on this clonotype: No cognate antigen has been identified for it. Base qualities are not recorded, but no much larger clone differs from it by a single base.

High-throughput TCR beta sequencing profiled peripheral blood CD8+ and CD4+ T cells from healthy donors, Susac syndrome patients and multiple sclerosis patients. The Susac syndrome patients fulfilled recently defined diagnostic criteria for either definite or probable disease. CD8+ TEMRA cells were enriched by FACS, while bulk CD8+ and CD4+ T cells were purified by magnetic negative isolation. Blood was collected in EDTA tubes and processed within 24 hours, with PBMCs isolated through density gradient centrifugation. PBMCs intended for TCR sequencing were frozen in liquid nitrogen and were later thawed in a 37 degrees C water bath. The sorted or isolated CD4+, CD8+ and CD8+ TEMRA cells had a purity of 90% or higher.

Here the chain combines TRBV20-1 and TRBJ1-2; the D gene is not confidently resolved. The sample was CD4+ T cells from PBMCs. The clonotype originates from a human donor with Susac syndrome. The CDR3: CSASAVNYGYTF. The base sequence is TGCAGTGCTAGCGCGGTGAACTATGGCTACACCTTC.